The 2 T cell receptor beta chains below come from one sample, sequenced in a study of blood T cell repertoires in COVID-19. Sequencing used immunoSEQ multiplex PCR; TCRdb keeps in-frame clones, though not all of them. In the table there are 150,000 to 200,000 clones, around nine tenths of which are singletons. Sequencing was carried out using peripheral blood. The origin of the receptors is a woman aged 70-85 years with COVID-19, enrolled during active disease.

CDR3 coding DNA: TGCGCCAGCAGCCAGGCTGGGGAGCTGTTTTTT. It translates to CASSQAGELFF. V gene TRBV4-1 combines with J gene TRBJ2-2, with D hard to call. The V and J ends lost 3 bases and 8 bases respectively, with 4 bases between them. CDR1 is MGHRA, CDR2 YSYEKL, per germline. This CDR3 has 11 amino acids.

This sequence joins TRBV19 and TRBJ1-6, with 7 bases that match TRBD1. Germline CDR1 is LNHDA and CDR2 is SQIVND (reference sequence). The CDR3 contains 14 residues. V lost 8 bases, J lost 10 bases, and 11 bases stayed unmatched. The CDR3 DNA sequence: TGTGCCAGTTGCTACCTGACAGGGCAATCACCCCTCCACTTT. Its translation is CASCYLTGQSPLHF.